In this sample, the clone carrying this T cell receptor (beta chain) turned up a few times. These data belong to a study of vaccination and CD4 T cells after COVID-19. The wider study: Each individual in the study obtained two doses of BNT162b2 or mRNA-1273 vaccine.

All positive PCR tests were dated between March and December 2020, predating US Alpha, Beta and Delta variants. CDR1 is LNHDA, CDR2 SQIVND, per germline (reference sequence). The CDR3 length is 16 residues. V gave up 3 bases and J gave up 2 bases, with 14 bases separating them. TCRdb re-analysed the PCR reads in MiXCR, keeping a single row per CDR3 protein. Of approximately 20,000 distinct CDR3 sequences listed, over 45% were seen once; the top ten hold 0.95% to 1.2%. This chain connects TRBV19 to TRBJ1-5; the D is unclear. The sequence derives from a human donor who had recovered from COVID-19. This specimen was CD4+ T cells from blood, taken after SARS-CoV-2 vaccination. CDR3 region: CASSISGIYGNQPQHF. The CDR3 DNA sequence: TGTGCCAGTAGTATCTCGGGGATCTACGGCAATCAGCCCCAGCATTTT.